The 25 T cell receptor beta chains below come from one sample, sequenced in a study of blood T cell repertoires in COVID-19. The table came from immunoSEQ multiplex PCR; TCRdb's copy has only in-frame clones and leaves some out. The sample holds around 200,000 clones; 75% to 90% are singletons and the top ten take over 0.95%. The sample comprised PBMCs or T cells enriched from blood (not recorded which). The origin of the receptors is a young man who had recovered from COVID-19.

The gene calls are TRBV6-5 and TRBJ1-5, with TRBD1 as a possible D gene (6 bases). The CDR3 is 14 residues long. The germline CDR1 and CDR2 sequences are MNHEY and SVGAGI. V was clipped by 6 bases and J by 2 bases, with 11 bases between them. The CDR3 DNA sequence: TGTGCCAGCAGGCAGGGGTCCGGCAATCAGCCCCAGCATTTT. It translates to CASRQGSGNQPQHF.

The chain has TRBV5-4 and TRBJ2-1; D call uncertain. The ends were cut back, 5 bases at V and 4 bases at J, with 4 bases in the middle. This CDR3 spans 11 amino acids. Germline V lookup: CDR1 SGHNT, CDR2 YYREEE (reference sequence). CDR3 sequence (DNA): TGTGCCAGCAGACAATACAATGAGCAGTTCTTC. This sequence encodes CASRQYNEQFF.

The chain uses TRBV7-9 and TRBJ1-1, with TRBD1 as a possible D gene (6 bases). The CDR3 extends over 15 amino acids. Germline V gene data show CDR1 as SEHNR and CDR2 as FQNEAQ (reference sequence). Deletions cut 4 bases from V and 0 bases from J, with 12 bases between. The CDR3, as DNA: TGTGCCAGCAGCTCCAGGGGAGGGCTGAACACTGAAGCTTTCTTT. This translates into CASSSRGGLNTEAFF.

The rearrangement joins TRBV19 to TRBJ1-2; D is perhaps TRBD1 (5 bases). The V end was cut by 4 bases, the J end by 0 bases, with 18 bases between. The CDR3 covers 17 residues. CDR1 LNHDA and CDR2 SQIVND come from the germline V gene (reference sequence). The CDR3 nucleotides read TGTGCCAGTAGTAGGGACTTACCAACGGGTCCTAACTATGGCTACACCTTC. The encoded protein is CASSRDLPTGPNYGYTF.

The V gene is TRBV19, the J gene TRBJ2-2; TRBD1 matches at 7 bases. Looked up from germline, CDR1 is LNHDA and CDR2 is SQIVND (reference sequence). The CDR3 loop spans 14 amino acids. V was pared by 8 bases and J by 8 bases, with 11 bases of the junction left unmatched. The CDR3 DNA is TGTGCCAGTCGTGACAGGGCCTGGGCGGGGGAGCTGTTTTTT. It codes for CASRDRAWAGELFF.

This chain joins TRBV7-8 and TRBJ1-1, with unresolved D. Trimming removed 5 bases from V and 1 base from J, with 11 bases in between. CDR3 length: 14 residues. Germline assignment: CDR1 SGHVS and CDR2 FQNEAQ. The CDR3 bases are TGTGCCAGCAGCCGGACGGGAGGGAACACTGAAGCTTTCTTT. Protein: CASSRTGGNTEAFF. The complete variable domain, with remaining parts taken from reference TRBV7-8 and TRBJ1-1, reads GAGVSQSPRYKVAKRGQDVALRCDPISGHVSLFWYQQALGQGPEFLTYFQNEAQLDKSGLPSDRFFAERPEGSVSTLKIQRTQQEDSAVYLCASSRTGGNTEAFFGQGTRLTVV.

The chain employs TRBV7-2 and TRBJ2-5; 13 bases fit TRBD2. Germline CDR1 is SGHTA and CDR2 is FQGNSA. The ends lost 5 bases at V and 5 bases at J; junction bases unmatched: 5. CDR3 length: 15 residues. The CDR3 bases are TGTGCCAGCAGCCACGGACTAGCGGGAGCGGAGACCCAGTACTTC. Translation gives CASSHGLAGAETQYF.

This clone came up once. V is TRBV19 and J is TRBJ2-2; 8 nucleotides match TRBD1. Germline V gene data show CDR1 as LNHDA and CDR2 as SQIVND (reference sequence). This CDR3 is built from 17 residues. The ends lost 6 bases at V and 0 bases at J; junction bases unmatched: 9. CDR3 in DNA: TGTGCCAGTAGATCCCCGCCAGGGGGCTCGAACACCGGGGAGCTGTTTTTT. Translated: CASRSPPGGSNTGELFF.

The rearrangement uses TRBV11-3 and TRBJ2-3, with D possibly TRBD1 on 6 matching bases. V gave up 0 bases and J gave up 5 bases, with 27 bases separating them. This CDR3 has 20 residues. Germline V gives CDR1 SGHNT, CDR2 YENEEA. The DNA for the CDR3 is TGTGCCAGCAGCTTAGATTCAACCTTGGGAAAGGGGGAGCGGAAAGATACGCAGTATTTT. Its protein is CASSLDSTLGKGERKDTQYF.

This clone was recorded many times. This chain joins TRBV5-5 and TRBJ2-7, with 9 bases matching TRBD2. Germline V gene lookup returns CDR1 SGHKS and CDR2 YYEKEE (reference sequence). The CDR3 runs to 14 residues. The V and J ends lost 1 base and 7 bases, in that order; junction bases with no gene match: 6. In DNA form, the CDR3 reads TGTGCCAGCAGCTTGAAAATAGCGGGAGTGGAGCAGTACTTC. This codes for CASSLKIAGVEQYF.

The chain recombines TRBV19 with TRBJ1-2, with D perhaps matching TRBD1 (6 bases). V was trimmed by 5 bases and J by 4 bases, leaving 17 bases between them. Germline CDR1 and CDR2: LNHDA and SQIVND (reference sequence). The CDR3 has 15 amino acids. The CDR3 region has the DNA TGTGCCAGTAGTGTCCCGGGACACCCAACCTATGGCTACACCTTC. This encodes CASSVPGHPTYGYTF.

This chain connects TRBV27 to TRBJ2-7; TRBD1 matches 12 bases. Germline-derived CDR1 and CDR2 are MNHEY and SMNVEV (reference sequence). CDR3 length equals 14 residues. V was clipped by 6 bases and J by 5 bases; unmatched bases: 5. Here the CDR3 DNA reads TGTGCCAGCAGCCGGGGGACAGGGGGCCACGAGCAGTACTTC. This translates into CASSRGTGGHEQYF.

This chain uses TRBV9 with TRBJ1-1, with a weak D call TRBD1 (6 bases). Germline loops: CDR1 SGDLS, CDR2 YYNGEE. The CDR3 is 15 residues long. V was clipped by 4 bases and J by 5 bases, with 18 bases between them. This CDR3 reads CASSLTTGRETEAFF. As DNA, the CDR3 is TGTGCCAGCAGCTTAACCACAGGGAGGGAGACTGAAGCTTTCTTT.

The chain is built from TRBV28 and TRBJ2-2; TRBD1 matches 9 bases. CDR1 is MDHEN, CDR2 SYDVKM, per germline. The CDR3 length is 19 residues. The J segment lost 6 bases and the V segment lost 7 bases, leaving 21 bases of the junction unmatched. The CDR3 protein is CASTAKDLQGANRAGELFF. The DNA of the CDR3 is TGTGCCAGCACCGCCAAAGATCTACAGGGGGCGAATCGGGCCGGGGAGCTGTTTTTT. Full variable domain (outside the CDR3, taken from reference TRBV28 and TRBJ2-2): DVKVTQSSRYLVKRTGEKVFLECVQDMDHENMFWYRQDPGLGLRLIYFSYDVKMKEKGDIPEGYSVSREKKERFSLILESASTNQTSMYLCASTAKDLQGANRAGELFFGEGSRLTVL.

Concerning this clone: This same CDR3 is encoded by further DNA sequences in the sample. The chain uses TRBV24-1 and TRBJ2-3; 10 positions agree with TRBD2. This CDR3 has 16 residues. The J segment lost 1 base and the V segment lost 3 bases, leaving 3 bases of the junction unmatched. The V gene's germline CDR1 is KGHDR and CDR2 SFDVKD. The CDR3, as DNA: TGTGCCACCAGTGATCCCGGGACTAGCGGCACAGATACGCAGTATTTT. Translating gives CATSDPGTSGTDTQYF.

The V gene is TRBV7-9, the J gene TRBJ2-1, with 8 bases that match TRBD1. CDR1 SEHNR and CDR2 FQNEAQ come from the germline V gene (reference sequence). J gave up 7 bases and V 4 bases, and 6 bases lay outside the gene matches. This CDR3 is 14 amino acids long. DNA for the CDR3: TGTGCCAGCAGCTACTTCCGGACAGGGAATGAGCAGTTCTTC. This codes for CASSYFRTGNEQFF.

This rearrangement joins TRBV30 to TRBJ1-2; no clear D gene. The CDR3 is 15 residues long. CDR1 GTSNPN and CDR2 SVGIG come from the germline V gene (reference sequence). V lost 1 base and J lost 0, with 12 bases in between. The CDR3 region is CAWSAPTEANYGYTF. The CDR3, as DNA: TGTGCCTGGAGTGCCCCCACAGAAGCTAACTATGGCTACACCTTC.

V is TRBV6-2 or TRBV6-3 and J is TRBJ1-1; D is perhaps TRBD1 (6 bases). Trimming took off 0 bases at V and 1 base at J, with 18 bases between the two ends. This CDR3 has 18 residues. Germline V gene sequence: CDR1 MNHEY, CDR2 SVGEGT. The DNA for the CDR3 is TGTGCCAGCAGTTACTCTGCGGACAGCTACGTTGGGAACACTGAAGCTTTCTTT. Protein sequence: CASSYSADSYVGNTEAFF.

This chain uses TRBV24-1 with TRBJ2-4; TRBD1 aligns across 11 bases. The J segment lost 6 bases and the V segment lost 2 bases, leaving 2 bases of the junction unmatched. The CDR3 runs 15 residues. The germline gives CDR1 KGHDR, CDR2 SFDVKD. CDR3 sequence (DNA): TGTGCCACCAGTGATTGGGGGACAGGGGGAAACATTCAGTACTTC. Protein product: CATSDWGTGGNIQYF.

V and J are TRBV7-9 and TRBJ2-2; a weak D match, TRBD2 (5 bases). This CDR3 comprises 14 residues. The germline gives CDR1 SEHNR, CDR2 FQNEAQ (reference sequence). Trimming removed 3 bases from V and 4 bases from J, with 9 bases in between. The DNA of the CDR3 is TGTGCCAGCAGCTTGTCGGGGTCCACCGGGGAGCTGTTTTTT. Translated, it gives CASSLSGSTGELFF.

CDR3 coding DNA: TGTGCCAGCTCACCACGAACTAGCGGGGGGGCCTACGAGCAGTACTTC. Translating it yields CASSPRTSGGAYEQYF. The rearrangement uses TRBV18 and TRBJ2-7; 13 nucleotides line up with TRBD2. This CDR3 is built from 16 residues. V shed 1 base, J shed 2 bases, and the junction held 2 bases outside the gene matches. Germline V gene lookup returns CDR1 KGHSH and CDR2 LQKENI.

The chain recombines TRBV14 with TRBJ2-2, with D possibly being TRBD2 (5 bases). The CDR3 totals 16 residues. CDR1 SGHDN and CDR2 FVKESK come from the germline V gene. Trimming shortened V by 3 bases and J by 0 bases, and 11 bases separated the two germline ends. The CDR3 region is CASSQDSLPNTGELFF. The CDR3 coding sequence is TGTGCCAGCAGCCAGGACTCCCTTCCGAACACCGGGGAGCTGTTTTTT. The complete variable domain, with remaining parts taken from reference TRBV14 and TRBJ2-2, reads EAGVTQFPSHSVIEKGQTVTLRCDPISGHDNLYWYRRVMGKEIKFLLHFVKESKQDESGMPNNRFLAERTGGTYSTLKVQPAELEDSGVYFCASSQDSLPNTGELFFGEGSRLTVL.

This clone was found once. V is TRBV2 and J is TRBJ1-6; TRBD1 aligns across 7 bases. The CDR3 contains 14 residues. V lost 7 bases to trimming and J lost 3 bases; unmatched junction nucleotides: 3. Germline V CDR1 and CDR2: SNHLY, FYNNEI. CDR3 nucleotide sequence: TGTGCCAGCAAGGGACAGCTCTATAATTCACCCCTCCACTTT. It encodes CASKGQLYNSPLHF.

The chain employs TRBV19 and TRBJ1-6; TRBD1 aligns across 8 bases. Germline V CDR1 and CDR2: LNHDA, SQIVND (reference sequence). The junction had 6 bases not matched to a gene; V was cut back by 6 bases and J by 5 bases. There are 15 residues in the CDR3. CDR3: CASRTSGQDNSPLHF. The DNA of the CDR3 is TGTGCCAGTAGAACCTCGGGACAGGATAATTCACCCCTCCACTTT.

The V call is TRBV6-2 or TRBV6-3, the J call TRBJ2-1, with 12 bases aligning to TRBD2. J lost 3 bases, V lost 2 bases, and 2 bases had no gene match. Looked up from germline, CDR1 is MNHEY and CDR2 is SVGEGT. The length of the CDR3 is 16 residues. Here the CDR3 reads CASSYRTSGDYNEQFF. CDR3 sequence (DNA): TGTGCCAGCAGTTACCGGACTAGCGGGGACTACAATGAGCAGTTCTTC.